The 27 T cell receptor beta chains in this list originate from one sample, sequenced in a study of blood T cell repertoires in COVID-19. Profiled with immunoSEQ multiplex PCR; TCRdb holds only in-frame clones, not every one. The sample lists about 170,000 clones, more than 70% seen once, with roughly 2% in the top ten. Sequenced material: peripheral blood. Every receptor here comes from a man in his fifties who had recovered from COVID-19.

This chain joins TRBV9 and TRBJ1-4, with D perhaps matching TRBD1 (5 bases). Germline-derived CDR1 and CDR2 are SGDLS and YYNGEE. CDR3 length equals 17 residues. Trimming cost V 0 bases and J 4 bases, with 16 bases left between them. The DNA for the CDR3 is TGTGCCAGCAGCGTAGGCCTTTCGAGGGGAGGTAATGAAAAACTGTTTTTT. Translating gives CASSVGLSRGGNEKLFF.

The rearrangement links TRBV5-8 to TRBJ2-1; 7 bases are a match to TRBD1. V was pared by 4 bases and J by 6 bases, with 7 bases of the junction left unmatched. CDR3 length: 14 residues. CDR1 is SGHTS, CDR2 YDEGEE, per germline. In DNA form, the CDR3 reads TGTGCCAGCAGCGCAGACAGGGTCGGCAATGAGCAGTTCTTC. Amino acid sequence: CASSADRVGNEQFF.

This sequence joins TRBV29-1 and TRBJ1-2, with 9 bases that match TRBD1. The CDR3 consists of 14 residues. V lost 6 bases and J lost 4; bases outside the gene matches: 9. The V gene's germline CDR1 is SQVTM and CDR2 ANQGSEA. In nucleotides, the CDR3 is TGCAGCGTCCTAACAACAGGGGGCGCCTATGGCTACACCTTC. This codes for CSVLTTGGAYGYTF.

The V call is TRBV29-1, the J call TRBJ1-1, with 12 nucleotides matching TRBD1. With 1 base clipped from V and 5 bases from J, the junction kept 5 bases outside the gene matches. Germline CDR1 is SQVTM and CDR2 is ANQGSEA. The CDR3 loop spans 15 amino acids. CDR3 coding DNA: TGCAGCGTTGAAGGGGACAGGGGGCTGAGGACTGAAGCTTTCTTT. Amino acids: CSVEGDRGLRTEAFF.

The V and J genes are TRBV6-4 and TRBJ2-1; 7 nucleotides line up with TRBD2. V lost 0 bases and J lost 9; bases outside the gene matches: 2. The CDR3 extends over 13 amino acids. Germline V gene lookup returns CDR1 MRHNA and CDR2 SNTAGT. DNA of the CDR3: TGTGCCAGCAGTGACTCCTGGGGGGGTGAGCAGTTCTTC. It translates to CASSDSWGGEQFF.

The chain recombines TRBV28 with TRBJ1-1; D perhaps matches TRBD1 (6 bases). The CDR3 has 16 residues. CDR1 is MDHEN and CDR2 is SYDVKM in the germline V gene. V was shortened by 7 bases and J by 5 bases, with 23 bases between the two germline ends. The CDR3 nucleotides are TGTGCCAGCAAAACTTCGGTGGTGGGGGGGCGAACTGAAGCTTTCTTT. Protein sequence: CASKTSVVGGRTEAFF.

This rearrangement joins TRBV30 to TRBJ1-1, with TRBD1 matching over 8 bases. The CDR3 is 17 amino acids. Germline V gives CDR1 GTSNPN, CDR2 SVGIG (reference sequence). The V and J ends lost 0 bases and 4 bases, in that order; junction bases with no gene match: 13. In nucleotides, the CDR3 is TGTGCCTGGAGTGTACTAACAGGGGGTGGGAAGAGCACTGAAGCTTTCTTT. It specifies CAWSVLTGGGKSTEAFF.

This clone was seen a few times. This chain links TRBV6-2 or TRBV6-3 with TRBJ1-2; TRBD1 matches 7 bases. V trimming: 2 bases; J trimming: 8 bases; junction bases outside the gene matches: 8. Germline V gene sequence: CDR1 MNHEY, CDR2 SVGEGT. The CDR3 is made up of 14 amino acids. The CDR3 DNA sequence: TGTGCCAGCAGTTACGAACAGGGGATATACGGCTACACCTTC. As protein: CASSYEQGIYGYTF.

This clone was seen once. This sequence joins TRBV12-3 or TRBV12-4 and TRBJ2-7, with D possibly matching TRBD2 (6 bases). CDR3 length equals 13 residues. Trimming took off 3 bases at V and 4 bases at J, with 10 bases between the two ends. The CDR3 here is CASSLTSGYEQYF. The CDR3, as DNA: TGTGCCAGCAGTTTGACTAGTGGGTACGAGCAGTACTTC.

This chain connects TRBV11-3 to TRBJ2-3; 11 bases fit TRBD2. CDR1 SGHNT and CDR2 YENEEA come from the germline V gene. The CDR3 has 17 amino acids. The trim removed 4 bases at V and 2 bases at J, leaving 8 bases unmatched. CDR3 in DNA: TGTGCCAGCAGCTCCATCTTAGCGGGAGGGCCCACAGATACGCAGTATTTT. As protein: CASSSILAGGPTDTQYF.

The V call is TRBV30, the J call TRBJ2-3; 16 bases map to TRBD2. This CDR3 comprises 15 residues. J lost 6 bases, V lost 3 bases, and 3 bases had no gene match. Germline CDR1 GTSNPN, CDR2 SVGIG (reference sequence). In DNA form, the CDR3 reads TGTGCCTGGAGCGGGACTAGCGGGGGGGCGGATACGCAGTATTTT. It translates to CAWSGTSGGADTQYF.

This rearrangement joins TRBV15 to TRBJ2-1; D remains unclear. The CDR3 runs to 15 residues. The V end was cut by 3 bases, the J end by 0 bases, with 9 bases between. CDR1 is LNHNV and CDR2 is YYDKDF in the germline V gene (reference sequence). The DNA of the CDR3 is TGTGCCACCAGCAGTTTGGAGAGCTCCTACAATGAGCAGTTCTTC. Its translation is CATSSLESSYNEQFF.

The chain is built from TRBV7-2 and TRBJ2-1; possibly TRBD1 for D (6 bases). CDR3 length: 12 residues. Germline V gene sequence: CDR1 SGHTA, CDR2 FQGNSA. V was cut by 4 bases and J by 8 bases, with 9 bases left in between. CDR3 amino acids: CASSSAGDEQFF. The DNA of the CDR3 is TGTGCCAGCAGCTCAGCAGGGGATGAGCAGTTCTTC. Full variable domain (missing parts from reference TRBV7-2 and TRBJ2-1): GAGVSQSPSNKVTEKGKDVELRCDPISGHTALYWYRQSLGQGLEFLIYFQGNSAPDKSGLPSDRFSAERTGGSVSTLTIQRTQQEDSAVYLCASSSAGDEQFFGPGTRLTVL.

This clone has only one observation. V is TRBV14 and J is TRBJ2-2; 8 bases map to TRBD2. In germline, CDR1 is SGHDN, CDR2 FVKESK. The CDR3 runs to 16 residues. The ends lost 4 bases at V and 5 bases at J; junction bases unmatched: 9. The CDR3 nucleotides read TGTGCCAGCAGCCCTCTTAGCGGGACATTTACCGGGGAGCTGTTTTTT. Protein: CASSPLSGTFTGELFF.

V is TRBV15 and J is TRBJ2-3; no reliable D call. The CDR3 loop spans 17 amino acids. Germline V gene data show CDR1 as LNHNV and CDR2 as YYDKDF (reference sequence). The V end lost 3 bases, the J end lost 0 bases, and 16 bases lay between the germline ends. The CDR3 DNA reads TGTGCCACCAGCAGGCCGCCAACCATAACTAGCACAGATACGCAGTATTTT. Translated: CATSRPPTITSTDTQYF. Full variable domain (remainder filled in from reference TRBV15 and TRBJ2-3): DAMVIQNPRYQVTQFGKPVTLSCSQTLNHNVMYWYQQKSSQAPKLLFHYYDKDFNNEADTPDNFQSRRPNTSFCFLDIRSPGLGDTAMYLCATSRPPTITSTDTQYFGPGTRLTVL.

The chain combines TRBV24-1 with TRBJ2-5, with TRBD1 matching over 7 bases. The CDR3 is made up of 14 amino acids. V dropped 1 base and J dropped 3; count of bases not matched to a gene: 1. Germline assignment: CDR1 KGHDR and CDR2 SFDVKD. The CDR3 nucleotides read TGTGCCACCAGTGATTTAGGGACAGAAGAGACCCAGTACTTC. This codes for CATSDLGTEETQYF.

The V and J genes are TRBV19 and TRBJ1-2, with D uncertain. Germline loops: CDR1 LNHDA, CDR2 SQIVND (reference sequence). The CDR3 extends over 12 amino acids. V dropped 5 bases and J dropped 0 bases, with 4 bases sitting between them. Here the CDR3 reads CASSAANYGYTF. The CDR3 DNA reads TGTGCCAGTAGTGCGGCTAACTATGGCTACACCTTC.

V is TRBV29-1 and J is TRBJ2-7, with D tentatively TRBD1 (5 bases). CDR1 and CDR2 (germline): SQVTM, ANQGSEA. Trimming pared 3 bases from V and 5 bases from J, leaving 11 bases between. There are 12 residues in the CDR3. The CDR3 DNA sequence: TGCAGCGTTGACGACAGTTTTAACGAGCAGTACTTC. Residues: CSVDDSFNEQYF.

The chain joins TRBV24-1 to TRBJ1-2, with 7 bases lining up with TRBD1. Per the germline V gene, CDR1 is KGHDR and CDR2 is SFDVKD. The CDR3 length is 14 residues. Trimming removed 4 bases from V and 6 bases from J; junction bases left unmatched: 7. Here the CDR3 DNA reads TGTGCCACCAGTGACAACACAGGGGAGAATGGCTACACCTTC. Its protein product is CATSDNTGENGYTF.

The V and J genes are TRBV5-4 and TRBJ1-2, with D possibly being TRBD1 (6 bases). V gave up 4 bases and J gave up 4 bases, with 14 bases separating them. The CDR3 totals 14 residues. The germline V gene encodes CDR1 SGHNT and CDR2 YYREEE (reference sequence). CDR3 residues: CASSVGQRSYGYTF. CDR3 DNA: TGTGCCAGCAGCGTTGGACAGAGAAGCTATGGCTACACCTTC. Combining the CDR3 with reference TRBV5-4 and TRBJ1-2 gives the whole variable domain ETGVTQSPTHLIKTRGQQVTLRCSSQSGHNTVSWYQQALGQGPQFIFQYYREEENGRGNFPPRFSGLQFPNYSSELNVNALELDDSALYLCASSVGQRSYGYTFGSGTRLTVV.

The gene calls are TRBV4-1 and TRBJ2-2; 7 nucleotides agree with TRBD1. V was clipped by 3 bases and J by 5 bases; unmatched bases: 9. The length of the CDR3 is 16 residues. From germline, CDR1 is MGHRA and CDR2 YSYEKL. DNA of the CDR3: TGCGCCAGCAGCCAGGGAAGGGGGCGTTTGACCGGGGAGCTGTTTTTT. This translates into CASSQGRGRLTGELFF.

The chain has TRBV9 and TRBJ1-4; D is unclear. Germline-derived CDR1 and CDR2 are SGDLS and YYNGEE. Trimming removed 4 bases at V and 8 bases at J, with 18 bases between. The CDR3 runs to 15 residues. For the CDR3, the DNA is TGTGCCAGCAGCCCGAGTAGTATGAGTTCGGAAAAACTGTTTTTT. The encoded protein is CASSPSSMSSEKLFF. Full variable domain (remainder filled in from reference TRBV9 and TRBJ1-4): DSGVTQTPKHLITATGQRVTLRCSPRSGDLSVYWYQQSLDQGLQFLIQYYNGEERAKGNILERFSAQQFPDLHSELNLSSLELGDSALYFCASSPSSMSSEKLFFGSGTQLSVL.

The chain carries TRBV20-1 and TRBJ1-2; unclear D gene. Germline V gene data show CDR1 as DFQATT and CDR2 as SNEGSKA (reference sequence). The CDR3 consists of 15 residues. V was clipped by 3 bases and J by 3 bases, with 17 bases between them. CDR3 amino acids: CSASVPTTPDYGYTF. The DNA of the CDR3 is TGCAGTGCTAGTGTCCCTACTACACCCGACTATGGCTACACCTTC.

V gene TRBV30 combines with J gene TRBJ1-2; 8 bases match TRBD1. Trimming removed 8 bases from V and 4 bases from J; junction bases left unmatched: 3. This CDR3 region has 11 residues. From germline, CDR1 is GTSNPN and CDR2 SVGIG (reference sequence). The DNA for the CDR3 is TGTGCCCGTGACAGGGGCTATGGCTACACCTTC. Residues: CARDRGYGYTF.

V usage is TRBV7-2 and J usage is TRBJ2-7; TRBD1 aligns across 7 bases. The CDR3 contains 13 residues. Germline loops: CDR1 SGHTA, CDR2 FQGNSA. V gave up 5 bases and J gave up 3 bases; unmatched junction bases: 4. The CDR3 DNA reads as TGTGCCAGCAGCCCGGGACAGAACTACGAGCAGTACTTC. Its translation: CASSPGQNYEQYF.

The V gene is TRBV5-4, the J gene TRBJ2-3, with a possible D match to TRBD2 (7 bases). Trimming pared 3 bases from V and 3 bases from J, leaving 11 bases between. Germline assignment: CDR1 SGHNT and CDR2 YYREEE (reference sequence). The CDR3 totals 14 residues. The CDR3 coding sequence is TGTGCCAGCAGCTGGGGGGGCGAGACAGATACGCAGTATTTT. It translates to CASSWGGETDTQYF. Full variable domain (rest looked up from reference TRBV5-4 and TRBJ2-3): ETGVTQSPTHLIKTRGQQVTLRCSSQSGHNTVSWYQQALGQGPQFIFQYYREEENGRGNFPPRFSGLQFPNYSSELNVNALELDDSALYLCASSWGGETDTQYFGPGTRLTVL.

This clone came up once. The chain joins TRBV7-9 to TRBJ2-1; 7 positions agree with TRBD2. V trimming: 5 bases; J trimming: 2 bases; junction bases outside the gene matches: 3. This CDR3 contains 14 residues. Germline V lookup: CDR1 SEHNR, CDR2 FQNEAQ (reference sequence). The CDR3 loop reads CASSPLAPYNEQFF. CDR3 bases: TGTGCCAGCAGCCCACTAGCGCCCTACAATGAGCAGTTCTTC.